This record looks at one TCR beta chain sequence and its context. Repertoires were generated with immunoSEQ multiplex PCR, while TCRdb's copy carries only in-frame clones and drops some. The sample contains about 61,000 clones, more than 85% of which appear only once. The data stem from a study of blood T cell repertoires in COVID-19. This clonotype was sampled from an elderly man in a cohort sampled during active COVID-19. Source material: peripheral blood.

Here the CDR3 reads CAWGVQGNYGYTF. The CDR3 region has the DNA TGTGCCTGGGGCGTCCAGGGGAACTATGGCTACACCTTC. This chain joins TRBV30 and TRBJ1-2; TRBD1 might be the D (6 bases). The CDR3 consists of 13 residues. The V and J ends lost 5 bases and 2 bases respectively, with 12 bases between them. Per germline, CDR1 GTSNPN and CDR2 SVGIG (reference sequence).